Listed here is a single TCR beta chain. Its target is not known. CD8 T cells were positively selected from what remained after CD4 positive selection. CDR3 length equals 15 residues. The J segment lost 4 bases and the V segment lost 4 bases, leaving 7 bases of the junction unmatched. Germline lookup yields CDR1 SGHTA and CDR2 FQGNSA. These data come from a study of naive and memory T cell subsets. Findings and limits, study-wide: Gini index rose across naive, CM, EM and EMRA in CD4 and CD8. A few larger clonotypes appeared in naive repertoires, especially CD8, possibly memory cells re-expressing CD45RA. In naive cells, over 90% of TCR sequences were seen only once.

Both TRBC1 and TRBC2 were covered by a beta constant-region primer of two equimolar oligonucleotides. Ligated cDNA was amplified by four rounds of PCR with nested alpha and beta constant-region primers and SP2. TCRdb independently ran MiXCR on the UMI-ligation and nested PCR reads; one entry per CDR3 protein. The data hold about 90,000 distinct CDR3 sequences, with approximately 10% observed a single time. The V call is TRBV7-2, the J call TRBJ2-5; 9 bases are a match to TRBD2. The sample was naive CD4+ T cells from blood. The source of this sequence is a human donor in good health. The CDR3 reads CASSYGGLAGETQYF. The CDR3 DNA sequence: TGTGCCAGCAGCTATGGGGGACTAGCAGGAGAGACCCAGTACTTC.